Given below is one T cell receptor beta chain in context. Its antigen is undetermined. This record comes from a study of persistence of HIV-infected CD4 T cells. Study results and limitations: Antigen-responding cells were enriched for degenerate expanded CDR3beta sequences.

V lost 1 base and J 7 bases, leaving 18 bases between the germline ends. Per germline, CDR1 SGHRS and CDR2 YFSETQ. This CDR3 is built from 16 residues. An overlapping HIV-1 Gag peptide pool stimulated these cells at roughly 0.97 ug/peptide/mL. Responding CD4+ T cells were sorted by upregulation of both CD40 ligand and CD69. Donors were HIV-1-infected adults who began suppressive ART during chronic infection. Plasma HIV-1 RNA stayed below 50 copies/mL for at least 4 years. This was the immunoSEQ version 4 assay in survey mode. Assay used: immunoSEQ multiplex PCR; TCRdb lists only in-frame clones, some missing. The table lists more than 8,500 clones, approximately 77% of them singletons.

The chain couples TRBV5-1 to TRBJ2-1; no definite D call. This receptor was obtained from an adult woman with HIV who was CMV-seropositive. The sequenced sample was CD4+ T cells sorted from PBMCs after 18-hour stimulation, obtained from a patient who received antiretroviral therapy. Written as DNA, the CDR3 is TGCGCCAGCAGCTTGACGGCCGAGGCTGGCAGAAATGAGCAGTTCTTC. It encodes CASSLTAEAGRNEQFF.